These 5 T cell receptor beta chains came from one sample sequenced in a study of control samples from healthy donors and cancer patients. Some clones are missing from TCRdb's copy, which holds only in-frame ones; the method was immunoSEQ multiplex PCR. The sample holds 60,000 or so clones, roughly 87% seen once. Sequencing input: blood. Receptor source: a man aged 50 or older in good health.

The chain joins TRBV15 to TRBJ2-7, with 7 bases that match TRBD1. After removal of 3 bases from V and 6 bases from J, the junction contained 2 bases not matched to a gene. The CDR3 length is 12 residues. CDR1 is LNHNV and CDR2 is YYDKDF in the germline V gene (reference sequence). CDR3 residues: CATSRTGSEQYF. The DNA of the CDR3 is TGTGCCACCAGCAGGACAGGGAGCGAGCAGTACTTC.

The chain is built from TRBV6-1 and TRBJ2-1; D possibly corresponds to TRBD1 (6 bases). The CDR3 runs 15 residues. V was cut by 0 bases and J by 5 bases, with 11 bases left in between. Looked up from germline, CDR1 is MNHNS and CDR2 is SASEGT. The CDR3: CASSEAQGTHNEQFF. CDR3 nucleotide sequence: TGTGCCAGCAGTGAAGCCCAGGGGACGCACAATGAGCAGTTCTTC.

The chain has TRBV18 and TRBJ2-3; a possible D gene is TRBD2 (5 bases). The CDR3 has 11 amino acids. The ends were cut back, 8 bases at V and 6 bases at J, with 9 bases in the middle. Germline CDR1 KGHSH, CDR2 LQKENI. DNA for the CDR3: TGTGCCAGCATCAGAGGGGATACGCAGTATTTT. It encodes CASIRGDTQYF.

This rearrangement joins TRBV7-2 to TRBJ2-3; TRBD2 matches at 7 bases. V trimming: 5 bases; J trimming: 2 bases; junction bases outside the gene matches: 7. The CDR3 is 15 residues long. The germline gives CDR1 SGHTA, CDR2 FQGNSA. In DNA form, the CDR3 reads TGTGCCAGCAGCCCGGGGAGGGCCCCCACAGATACGCAGTATTTT. This codes for CASSPGRAPTDTQYF.

V usage is TRBV3-1 (or the pseudogene TRBV3-2) and J usage is TRBJ2-1; maybe TRBD2 (6 bases). The CDR3 covers 15 residues. CDR1 and CDR2 from the germline V gene are LGHDT and YNNKEL (reference sequence). Trimming stripped 4 bases from V and 8 bases from J, with 18 bases between. The CDR3 spells CASSRSVGSRDEQFF. In nucleotides, the CDR3 is TGTGCCAGCAGCCGTTCTGTCGGGAGTAGGGATGAGCAGTTCTTC.